This entry lists 5 T cell receptor beta chains sequenced from one sample in a study of somatic reversion in DOCK8 deficiency. One-step amplicon PCR with EuroClonality-NGS primers amplified TRB from about 100 ng genomic DNA. Via MiXCR, TCRdb re-called the multiplex PCR reads, giving one row per CDR3 protein. The sample has about 1,300 distinct CDR3 sequences, more than 20% seen once. Sequences were obtained from peripheral blood. The receptors here all came from a human donor with DOCK8 deficiency.

V is TRBV30 and J is TRBJ1-3; D not certain. The CDR3 totals 11 residues. Trimming shortened V by 7 bases and J by 12 bases, and 16 bases separated the two germline ends. CDR1 is GTSNPN and CDR2 is SVGIG in the germline V gene (reference sequence). Here the CDR3 DNA reads TGTGCCTTAACCCGCCCCGTGGTCATATATTTT. Amino acids: CALTRPVVIYF.

In its sample, this clonotype was seen a few times. The chain recombines TRBV7-7 with TRBJ2-1; D is perhaps TRBD2 (6 bases). Trimming cost V 1 base and J 5 bases, with 12 bases left between them. There are 15 residues in the CDR3. Germline V gene lookup returns CDR1 SSHAT and CDR2 FNYEAQ (reference sequence). The CDR3 DNA reads as TGTGCCAGCAGCTTAGGGCTAGCGTTAAACAATGAGCAGTTCTTC. It encodes CASSLGLALNNEQFF.

For this clonotype: Germline is not matched at one junction end, which may reflect a read error. The chain links TRBV5-1 to TRBJ1-4; D gene uncertain. This CDR3 region has 15 residues. Germline V lookup: CDR1 SGHRS, CDR2 YFSETQ. CDR3 coding DNA: TGCGCCAGCAAGAGTGGGTGGGGAAATGAGGAAAAACTGTCTTTT. The encoded protein is CASKSGWGNEEKLSF.

This clonotype was recorded once. Since a much larger clone is just one base distant, this may be a read error. V usage is TRBV5-1 and J usage is TRBJ2-7; possibly TRBD1 for D (5 bases). Trimming removed 0 bases from V and 0 bases from J, with 13 bases in between. Germline loops: CDR1 SGHRS, CDR2 YFSETQ. The CDR3 consists of 16 residues. This CDR3 reads CASSLASDSNSYEQYF. The CDR3, as DNA: TGCGCCAGCAGCTTGGCCTCTGACAGCAACTCCTACGAGCAGTACTTC.

V and J are TRBV18 and TRBJ1-1; 7 positions match TRBD1. There are 15 residues in the CDR3. V trimming: 4 bases; J trimming: 6 bases; junction bases outside the gene matches: 11. The germline CDR1 and CDR2 sequences are KGHSH and LQKENI. CDR3: CASSQTRGSHAEAFF. The DNA of the CDR3 is TGTGCCAGCTCACAAACCAGGGGGTCCCACGCTGAAGCTTTCTTT.